Given below is one T cell receptor beta chain in context. This entry is derived from a study of blood T cell repertoires in COVID-19. Study details: Acute and convalescent COVID-19 samples came from the United States, Italy and Spain. The cDNA or gDNA used as material had been derived from T cells, B-cell-depleted T cells, or PBMCs.

In the authors' workflow: Counts of nucleated cells, estimated from reference gene primer amplification, were obtained. Profiled with immunoSEQ multiplex PCR; TCRdb holds only in-frame clones, not every one. V, J and clone size were drawn from that table, and D and trimming were deduced from the DNA. In the table there are some 250,000 clones, 80% to 85% of which are singletons. The J segment lost 6 bases and the V segment lost 6 bases, leaving 4 bases of the junction unmatched. The V gene's germline CDR1 is LGHNT and CDR2 FRNRAP. This CDR3 has 14 residues. The sample consisted of peripheral blood. This clonotype originated in a woman aged 55-70 years with active or convalescent COVID-19. The rearrangement links TRBV12-5 to TRBJ2-2; 10 nucleotides align to TRBD1. The CDR3 DNA sequence: TGTGCTAGTGGAAGGACAGGGGGGTCCGGGGAGCTGTTTTTT. Its translation: CASGRTGGSGELFF.